The 22 T cell receptor beta chains below all came from one sample that was sequenced in a study of blood T cell repertoires in COVID-19. The table came from immunoSEQ multiplex PCR; TCRdb's copy has only in-frame clones and leaves some out. The data contain about 150,000 clones, around 77% of them singletons. Sequenced: peripheral blood. Receptors were obtained from a man aged 50 to 60 with active or convalescent COVID-19.

The CDR3 loop is CATSREARGREKLFF. The DNA for the CDR3 is TGTGCCACCAGCAGAGAGGCCAGGGGGCGAGAAAAACTGTTTTTT. The chain couples TRBV15 to TRBJ1-4; the match to TRBD1 covers 8 bases. This CDR3 contains 15 residues. The trim removed 0 bases at V and 8 bases at J, leaving 5 bases unmatched. Germline values: CDR1 LNHNV, CDR2 YYDKDF (reference sequence).

J is TRBJ2-7 and V is TRBV19, with 14 bases that match TRBD2. The CDR3 totals 14 residues. V lost 7 bases, J lost 4 bases, and 3 bases stayed unmatched. From germline, CDR1 is LNHDA and CDR2 SQIVND (reference sequence). CDR3 protein: CASTGTSGSYEQYF. Here the CDR3 DNA reads TGTGCCAGTACCGGGACTAGCGGGAGTTACGAGCAGTACTTC.

In its sample, this clone was seen once. V usage is TRBV5-1 and J usage is TRBJ2-5, with TRBD2 as a possible D gene (5 bases). The CDR3 totals 15 residues. CDR1 and CDR2 (germline): SGHRS, YFSETQ. V was pared by 1 base and J by 5 bases, with 15 bases between. The CDR3 DNA reads TGCGCCAGCAGCTTGAGCGTCGGGGAGTGGGAGACCCAGTACTTC. Translated, it gives CASSLSVGEWETQYF.

The chain is built from TRBV29-1 and TRBJ2-3; TRBD2 aligns across 9 bases. CDR3 length equals 14 residues. Trimming removed 4 bases from V and 6 bases from J; junction bases left unmatched: 8. Germline loops: CDR1 SQVTM, CDR2 ANQGSEA. CDR3 coding DNA: TGCAGCGTTGGGGGGCTAGCGGGAAGCGATACGCAGTATTTT. As protein: CSVGGLAGSDTQYF.

The chain recombines TRBV19 with TRBJ2-1, with 12 bases that match TRBD2. The germline V gene encodes CDR1 LNHDA and CDR2 SQIVND (reference sequence). This CDR3 is 14 amino acids long. With 6 bases clipped from V and 7 bases from J, the junction kept 4 bases outside the gene matches. The DNA of the CDR3 is TGTGCCAGTAGGACTAGCGGGAGTAAGAATGAGCAGTTCTTC. Translating gives CASRTSGSKNEQFF.

The chain employs TRBV12-3 or TRBV12-4 and TRBJ1-1; 8 nucleotides align to TRBD1. This CDR3 has 13 amino acids. V lost 6 bases, J lost 6 bases, and 6 bases stayed unmatched. Here the CDR3 DNA reads TGTGCCAGCAGGGTGACAGGGGCGGCTGAAGCTTTCTTT. As protein: CASRVTGAAEAFF.

CDR3 nucleotide sequence: TGTGCCAGCAGTTTACGGACAGGGGTAGGGGGCACTGAAGCTTTCTTT. Its protein is CASSLRTGVGGTEAFF. The chain employs TRBV28 and TRBJ1-1, with 9 nucleotides matching TRBD1. The CDR3 runs to 16 residues. With 2 bases clipped from V and 4 bases from J, the junction kept 8 bases outside the gene matches. Germline V CDR1 and CDR2: MDHEN, SYDVKM. The full variable domain, with the rest looked up from reference TRBV28 and TRBJ1-1, is DVKVTQSSRYLVKRTGEKVFLECVQDMDHENMFWYRQDPGLGLRLIYFSYDVKMKEKGDIPEGYSVSREKKERFSLILESASTNQTSMYLCASSLRTGVGGTEAFFGQGTRLTVV.

The chain combines TRBV6-1 with TRBJ2-2; 15 nucleotides line up with TRBD2. Trimming cost V 4 bases and J 6 bases; bases outside gene matches: 9. Germline CDR1 MNHNS, CDR2 SASEGT. The CDR3 spans 18 residues. The CDR3 bases are TGTGCCAGCAGTGCTACCAGGACTAGCGGGAGGGCCCCCGGGGAGCTGTTTTTT. This sequence encodes CASSATRTSGRAPGELFF.

This chain connects TRBV4-1 to TRBJ2-7; TRBD1 agrees at 7 bases. Trimming at V came to 0 bases and at J to 2 bases, leaving 1 base not matched to a gene. CDR3 length: 14 amino acids. Germline CDR1 and CDR2: MGHRA and YSYEKL. The CDR3 bases are TGCGCCAGCAGCCAAGAGACAGGGCCCTACGAGCAGTACTTC. Translating gives CASSQETGPYEQYF.

This chain joins TRBV30 and TRBJ2-5; D is unclear. The CDR3 length is 12 residues. Germline CDR1 and CDR2: GTSNPN and SVGIG (reference sequence). V dropped 2 bases and J dropped 3 bases, with 7 bases sitting between them. This chain's CDR3 is CAWSLSEETQYF. In DNA, the CDR3 is TGTGCCTGGAGTTTGTCCGAAGAGACCCAGTACTTC.

This clone occurred a few times. The CDR3 DNA sequence: TGTGCCAGCAGTGAAACGGGACTAGCGGGAGGGCTAGAGACCCAGTACTTC. This gives the protein CASSETGLAGGLETQYF. The chain links TRBV2 to TRBJ2-5; 16 bases fit TRBD2. Germline values: CDR1 SNHLY, CDR2 FYNNEI. Trimming took 2 bases from V and 4 from J; bases not matched to a gene: 4. The CDR3 is 17 amino acids.

The chain has TRBV9 and TRBJ1-1; the D gene is possibly TRBD1 (5 bases). V was cut by 4 bases and J by 4 bases, with 20 bases left in between. Germline CDR1 reads SGDLS; CDR2 reads YYNGEE. The CDR3 length is 16 residues. The CDR3 sequence: CASSLGVPGSGTEAFF. CDR3 in DNA: TGTGCCAGCAGCCTAGGGGTTCCGGGTTCGGGCACTGAAGCTTTCTTT. The complete variable domain, with remaining parts taken from reference TRBV9 and TRBJ1-1, reads DSGVTQTPKHLITATGQRVTLRCSPRSGDLSVYWYQQSLDQGLQFLIQYYNGEERAKGNILERFSAQQFPDLHSELNLSSLELGDSALYFCASSLGVPGSGTEAFFGQGTRLTVV.

This clone occurred a few times. The DNA of the CDR3 is TGTGCCAGCACGGGACAGTTTACCTACGAGCAGTACTTC. This translates into CASTGQFTYEQYF. The chain combines TRBV3-1 (or the pseudogene TRBV3-2) with TRBJ2-7; 7 nucleotides agree with TRBD1. Germline V gene sequence: CDR1 LGHDT, CDR2 YNNKEL (reference sequence). The CDR3 extends over 13 amino acids. With V trimmed by 7 bases and J by 2 bases, 5 bases remained unmatched.

The chain is built from TRBV27 and TRBJ2-1; 9 nucleotides agree with TRBD1. V lost 2 bases to trimming and J lost 12 bases; unmatched junction nucleotides: 8. This CDR3 is 14 amino acids long. Germline V CDR1 and CDR2: MNHEY, SMNVEV (reference sequence). CDR3 in amino acids: CASSLGTGLNMQFF. The CDR3 region has the DNA TGTGCCAGCAGTTTAGGGACAGGGTTGAATATGCAGTTCTTC.

The chain joins TRBV6-5 to TRBJ2-1, with TRBD1 matching 10 bases. Trimming took 6 bases from V and 10 from J; bases not matched to a gene: 9. Per the germline V gene, CDR1 is MNHEY and CDR2 is SVGAGI. The CDR3 has 14 amino acids. The CDR3 here is CASRDRGLSAEQFF. Here the CDR3 DNA reads TGTGCCAGCAGAGACAGGGGGCTCTCTGCGGAGCAGTTCTTC.

The rearrangement joins TRBV6-4 to TRBJ1-4; D possibly corresponds to TRBD1 (6 bases). CDR1 and CDR2 (germline): MRHNA, SNTAGT. The CDR3 consists of 13 residues. V was clipped by 10 bases and J by 9 bases, with 18 bases between them. The CDR3 DNA follows: TGTGCCACCACCGGGACAAGAGCCAAAAAACTGTTTTTT. This encodes CATTGTRAKKLFF.

The rearrangement uses TRBV28 and TRBJ2-5; 11 nucleotides align to TRBD2. Trimming at V came to 6 bases and at J to 0 bases, leaving 18 bases not matched to a gene. CDR3 length equals 20 residues. The germline gives CDR1 MDHEN, CDR2 SYDVKM. As DNA, the CDR3 is TGTGCCAGCAGGGGGGCTTGGGTCGGGGTAGCGGGAGGGCACCAAGAGACCCAGTACTTC. Protein sequence: CASRGAWVGVAGGHQETQYF.

Concerning this clone: Other DNA sequences in this sample translate to the same CDR3. V is TRBV27 and J is TRBJ1-5; D perhaps matches TRBD1 (6 bases). V was shortened by 3 bases and J by 4 bases, with 10 bases between the two germline ends. The CDR3 is made up of 14 amino acids. Germline V gene lookup returns CDR1 MNHEY and CDR2 SMNVEV (reference sequence). The CDR3 sequence is CASSFRDTNQPQHF. As DNA, the CDR3 is TGTGCCAGCAGTTTCCGGGACACTAATCAGCCCCAGCATTTT.

V usage is TRBV11-2 and J usage is TRBJ1-4; the D is unclear. The germline CDR1 and CDR2 sequences are SGHAT and FQNNGV. Deletions cut 5 bases from V and 0 bases from J, with 7 bases between. The CDR3 sequence is 14 residues long. The DNA for the CDR3 is TGTGCCAGCAGCCCAGTTGCAACTAATGAAAAACTGTTTTTT. It codes for CASSPVATNEKLFF.

The chain joins TRBV30 to TRBJ1-2; 8 positions match TRBD1. V gave up 1 base and J gave up 7 bases; unmatched junction bases: 5. The CDR3 spans 13 residues. Per the germline V gene, CDR1 is GTSNPN and CDR2 is SVGIG (reference sequence). CDR3 sequence reads: CAWSAGGGSGYTF. In DNA form, the CDR3 reads TGTGCCTGGAGTGCAGGGGGCGGGAGTGGCTACACCTTC.

The chain links TRBV6-5 to TRBJ2-1; the match to TRBD1 covers 9 bases. The length of the CDR3 is 15 residues. Looked up from germline, CDR1 is MNHEY and CDR2 is SVGAGI. V lost 2 bases, J lost 5 bases, and 4 bases stayed unmatched. The CDR3 is CASSYTGTGNNEQFF. The DNA for the CDR3 is TGTGCCAGCAGTTACACCGGGACAGGGAACAATGAGCAGTTCTTC.

The chain combines TRBV24-1 with TRBJ2-3, with 10 bases fitting TRBD2. This CDR3 has 15 residues. CDR1 is KGHDR and CDR2 is SFDVKD in the germline V gene. With V trimmed by 4 bases and J by 6 bases, 6 bases remained unmatched. The CDR3 nucleotides read TGTGCCACCAGTGACAGCGGGAGGGCGGGGGATACGCAGTATTTT. The encoded protein is CATSDSGRAGDTQYF.